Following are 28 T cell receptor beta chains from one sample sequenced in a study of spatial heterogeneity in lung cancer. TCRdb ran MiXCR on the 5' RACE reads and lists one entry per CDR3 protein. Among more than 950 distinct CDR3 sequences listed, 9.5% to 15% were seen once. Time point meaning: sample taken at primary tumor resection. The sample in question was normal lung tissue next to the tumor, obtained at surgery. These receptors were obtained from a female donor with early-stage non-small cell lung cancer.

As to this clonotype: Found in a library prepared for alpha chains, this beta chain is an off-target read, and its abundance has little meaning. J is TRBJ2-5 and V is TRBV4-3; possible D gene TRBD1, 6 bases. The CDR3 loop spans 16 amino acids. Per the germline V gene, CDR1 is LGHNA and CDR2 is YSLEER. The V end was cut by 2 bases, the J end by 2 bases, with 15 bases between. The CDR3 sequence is CASSQYRQQGQETQYF. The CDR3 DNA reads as TGCGCCAGCAGCCAATACCGCCAACAGGGACAAGAGACCCAGTACTTC.

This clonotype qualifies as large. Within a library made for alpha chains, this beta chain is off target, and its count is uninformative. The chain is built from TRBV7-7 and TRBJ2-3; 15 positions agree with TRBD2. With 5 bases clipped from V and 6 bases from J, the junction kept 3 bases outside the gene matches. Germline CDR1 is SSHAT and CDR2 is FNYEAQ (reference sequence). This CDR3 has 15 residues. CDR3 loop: CASSPGLAGGDTQYF. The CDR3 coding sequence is TGTGCCAGCAGCCCGGGACTAGCGGGAGGCGATACGCAGTATTTT.

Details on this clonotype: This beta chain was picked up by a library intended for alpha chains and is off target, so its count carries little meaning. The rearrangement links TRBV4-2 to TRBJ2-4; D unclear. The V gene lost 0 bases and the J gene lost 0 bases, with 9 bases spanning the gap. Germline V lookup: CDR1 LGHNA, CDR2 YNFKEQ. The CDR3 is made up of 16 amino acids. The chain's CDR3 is CASSQESTLAKNIQYF. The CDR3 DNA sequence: TGTGCCAGCAGCCAAGAAAGCACTTTAGCCAAAAACATTCAGTACTTC.

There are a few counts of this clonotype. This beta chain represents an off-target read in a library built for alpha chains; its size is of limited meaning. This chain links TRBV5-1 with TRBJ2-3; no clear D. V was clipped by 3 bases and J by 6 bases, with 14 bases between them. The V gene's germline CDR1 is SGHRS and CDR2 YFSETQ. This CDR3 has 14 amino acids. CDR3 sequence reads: CASSSGRMADTQYF. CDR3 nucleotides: TGCGCCAGCAGCTCCGGCCGCATGGCGGATACGCAGTATTTT.

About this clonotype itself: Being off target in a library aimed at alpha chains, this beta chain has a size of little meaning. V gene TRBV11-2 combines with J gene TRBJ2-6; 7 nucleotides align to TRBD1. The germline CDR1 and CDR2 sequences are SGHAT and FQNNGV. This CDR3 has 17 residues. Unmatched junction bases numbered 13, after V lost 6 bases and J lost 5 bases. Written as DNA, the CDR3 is TGTGCCAGCAGTTCCGGGACAGCGGTTACCTGGGCCAACGTCCTGACTTTC. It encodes CASSSGTAVTWANVLTF.

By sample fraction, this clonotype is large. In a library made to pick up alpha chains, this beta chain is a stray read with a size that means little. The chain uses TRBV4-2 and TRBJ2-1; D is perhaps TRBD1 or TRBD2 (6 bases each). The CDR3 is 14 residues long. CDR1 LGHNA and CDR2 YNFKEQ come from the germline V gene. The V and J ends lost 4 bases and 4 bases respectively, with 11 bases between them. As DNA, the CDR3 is TGTGCCAGCAGCCCAGGGGACTTTTACAATGAGCAGTTCTTC. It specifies CASSPGDFYNEQFF.

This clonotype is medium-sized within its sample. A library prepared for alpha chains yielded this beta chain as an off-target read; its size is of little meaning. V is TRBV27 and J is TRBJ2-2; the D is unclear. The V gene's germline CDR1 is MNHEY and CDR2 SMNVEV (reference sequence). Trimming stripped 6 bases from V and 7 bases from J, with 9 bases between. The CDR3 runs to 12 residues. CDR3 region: CASSPMIGELFF. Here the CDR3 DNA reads TGTGCCAGCAGCCCTATGATCGGGGAGCTGTTTTTT.

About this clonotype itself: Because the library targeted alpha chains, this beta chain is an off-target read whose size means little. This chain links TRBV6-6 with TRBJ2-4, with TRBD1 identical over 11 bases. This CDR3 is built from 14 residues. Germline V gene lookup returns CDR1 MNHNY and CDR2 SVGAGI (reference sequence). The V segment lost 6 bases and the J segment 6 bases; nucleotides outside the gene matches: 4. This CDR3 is CASRSGTGGNIQYF. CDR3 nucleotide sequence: TGTGCCAGCAGGTCCGGGACAGGGGGAAACATTCAGTACTTC.

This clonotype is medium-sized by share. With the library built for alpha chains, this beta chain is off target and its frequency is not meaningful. CDR3 sequence reads: CASSLGDPKVDTQYF. For the CDR3, the DNA is TGTGCCAGCAGTTTAGGGGACCCCAAAGTGGATACGCAGTATTTT. This chain uses TRBV6-5 with TRBJ2-3; D might be TRBD1 or TRBD2, each matching 5 bases. The germline V gene encodes CDR1 MNHEY and CDR2 SVGAGI. CDR3 length: 15 residues. The ends were cut back, 4 bases at V and 6 bases at J, with 17 bases in the middle.

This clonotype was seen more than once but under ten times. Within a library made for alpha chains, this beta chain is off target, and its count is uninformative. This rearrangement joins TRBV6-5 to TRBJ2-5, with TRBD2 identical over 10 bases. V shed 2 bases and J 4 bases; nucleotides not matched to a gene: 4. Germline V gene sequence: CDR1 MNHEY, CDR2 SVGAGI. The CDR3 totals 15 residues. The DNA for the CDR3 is TGTGCCAGCAGTTACCGGACTAGCGGAGGAGAGACCCAGTACTTC. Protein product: CASSYRTSGGETQYF.

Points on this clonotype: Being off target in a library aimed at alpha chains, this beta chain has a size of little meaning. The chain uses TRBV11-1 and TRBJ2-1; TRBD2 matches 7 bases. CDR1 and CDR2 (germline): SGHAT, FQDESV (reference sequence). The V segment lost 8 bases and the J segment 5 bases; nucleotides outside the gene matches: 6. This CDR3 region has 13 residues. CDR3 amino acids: CASQRGRDNEQFF. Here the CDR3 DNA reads TGTGCCAGCCAACGGGGGAGGGACAATGAGCAGTTCTTC.

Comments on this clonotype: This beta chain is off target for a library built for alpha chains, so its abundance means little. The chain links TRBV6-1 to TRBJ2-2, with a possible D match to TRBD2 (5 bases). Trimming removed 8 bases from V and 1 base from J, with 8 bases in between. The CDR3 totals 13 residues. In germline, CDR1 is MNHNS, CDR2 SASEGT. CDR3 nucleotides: TGTGCCAGCGGGGAGAAGAACACCGGGGAGCTGTTTTTT. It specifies CASGEKNTGELFF.

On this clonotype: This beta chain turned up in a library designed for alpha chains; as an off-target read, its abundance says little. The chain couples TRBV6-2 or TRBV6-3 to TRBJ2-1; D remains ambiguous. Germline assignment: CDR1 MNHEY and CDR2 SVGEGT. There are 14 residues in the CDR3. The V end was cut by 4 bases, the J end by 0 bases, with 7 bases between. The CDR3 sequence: CASSSKGSYNEQFF. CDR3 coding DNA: TGTGCCAGCAGTTCTAAAGGCTCCTACAATGAGCAGTTCTTC.

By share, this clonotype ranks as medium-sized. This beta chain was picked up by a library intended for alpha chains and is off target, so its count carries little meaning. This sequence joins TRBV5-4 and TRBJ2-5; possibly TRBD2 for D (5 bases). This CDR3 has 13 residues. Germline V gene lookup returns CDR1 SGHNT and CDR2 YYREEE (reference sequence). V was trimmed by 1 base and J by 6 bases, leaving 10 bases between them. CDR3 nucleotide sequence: TGTGCCAGCAGCTTGTGGGAGTCGAAGACCCAGTACTTC. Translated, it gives CASSLWESKTQYF.

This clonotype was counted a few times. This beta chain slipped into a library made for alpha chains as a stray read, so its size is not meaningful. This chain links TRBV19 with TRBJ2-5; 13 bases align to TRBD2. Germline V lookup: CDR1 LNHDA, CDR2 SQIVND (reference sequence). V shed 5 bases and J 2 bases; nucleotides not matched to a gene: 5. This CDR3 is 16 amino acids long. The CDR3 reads CASSPPGLAGQETQYF. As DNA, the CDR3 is TGTGCCAGTAGTCCACCGGGACTAGCGGGGCAAGAGACCCAGTACTTC.

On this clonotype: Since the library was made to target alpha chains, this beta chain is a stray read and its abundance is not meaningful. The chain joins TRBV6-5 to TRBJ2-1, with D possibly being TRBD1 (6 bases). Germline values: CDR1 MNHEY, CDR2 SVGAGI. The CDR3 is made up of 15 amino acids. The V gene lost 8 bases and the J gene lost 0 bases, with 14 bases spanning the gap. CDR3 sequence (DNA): TGTGCCAGCGGAGAAGGGGGAAGCTCCTACAATGAGCAGTTCTTC. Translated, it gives CASGEGGSSYNEQFF.

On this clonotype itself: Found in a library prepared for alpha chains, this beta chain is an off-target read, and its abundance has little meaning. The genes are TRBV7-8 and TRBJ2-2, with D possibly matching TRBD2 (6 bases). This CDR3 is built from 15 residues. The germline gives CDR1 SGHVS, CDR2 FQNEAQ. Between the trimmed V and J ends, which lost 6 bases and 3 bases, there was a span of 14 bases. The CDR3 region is CASRRGDSYTGELFF. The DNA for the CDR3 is TGTGCCAGCAGACGAGGGGACTCTTACACCGGGGAGCTGTTTTTT. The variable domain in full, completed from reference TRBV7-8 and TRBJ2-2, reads GAGVSQSPRYKVAKRGQDVALRCDPISGHVSLFWYQQALGQGPEFLTYFQNEAQLDKSGLPSDRFFAERPEGSVSTLKIQRTQQEDSAVYLCASRRGDSYTGELFFGEGSRLTVL.

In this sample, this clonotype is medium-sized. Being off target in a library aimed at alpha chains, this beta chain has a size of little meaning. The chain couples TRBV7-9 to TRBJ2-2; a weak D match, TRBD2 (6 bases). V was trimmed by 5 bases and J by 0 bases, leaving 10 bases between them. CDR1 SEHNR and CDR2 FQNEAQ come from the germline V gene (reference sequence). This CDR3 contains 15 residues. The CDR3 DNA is TGTGCCAGCAGCCCTGGGACTCCGAACACCGGGGAGCTGTTTTTT. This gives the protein CASSPGTPNTGELFF.

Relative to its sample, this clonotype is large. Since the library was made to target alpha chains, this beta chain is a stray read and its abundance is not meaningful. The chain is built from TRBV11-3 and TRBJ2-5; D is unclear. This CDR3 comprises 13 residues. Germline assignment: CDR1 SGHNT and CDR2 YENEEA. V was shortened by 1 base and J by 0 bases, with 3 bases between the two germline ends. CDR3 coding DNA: TGTGCCAGCAGCTTAGGAAACCAAGAGACCCAGTACTTC. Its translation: CASSLGNQETQYF.

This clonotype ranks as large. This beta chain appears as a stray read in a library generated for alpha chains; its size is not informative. The DNA of the CDR3 is TGCGCCAGCAGACAAGCGGGAGGGCCCTCTGAGCAGTTCTTC. Protein product: CASRQAGGPSEQFF. V is TRBV5-1 and J is TRBJ2-1; 10 bases agree with TRBD2. Per germline, CDR1 SGHRS and CDR2 YFSETQ. The V gene end was trimmed by 5 bases and the J gene end by 9 bases; junction bases not matched to a gene: 8. CDR3 length equals 14 residues.

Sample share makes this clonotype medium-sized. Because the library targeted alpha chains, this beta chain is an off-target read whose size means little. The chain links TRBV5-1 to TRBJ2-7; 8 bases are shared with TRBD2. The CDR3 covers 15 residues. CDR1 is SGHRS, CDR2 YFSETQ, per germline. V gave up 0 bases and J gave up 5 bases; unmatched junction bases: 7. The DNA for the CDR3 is TGCGCCAGCAGCTTGGCGACCGGGACTAGGAACGAGCAGTACTTC. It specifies CASSLATGTRNEQYF.

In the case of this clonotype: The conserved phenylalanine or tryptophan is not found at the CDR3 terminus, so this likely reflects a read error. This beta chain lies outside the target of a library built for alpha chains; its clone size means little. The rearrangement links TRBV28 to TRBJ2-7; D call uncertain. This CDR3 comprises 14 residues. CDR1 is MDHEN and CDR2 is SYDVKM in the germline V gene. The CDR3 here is CTSSYQRNPYEQYL. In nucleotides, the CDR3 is TGTACCAGCAGTTATCAGCGTAACCCCTACGAGCAGTACTTA.

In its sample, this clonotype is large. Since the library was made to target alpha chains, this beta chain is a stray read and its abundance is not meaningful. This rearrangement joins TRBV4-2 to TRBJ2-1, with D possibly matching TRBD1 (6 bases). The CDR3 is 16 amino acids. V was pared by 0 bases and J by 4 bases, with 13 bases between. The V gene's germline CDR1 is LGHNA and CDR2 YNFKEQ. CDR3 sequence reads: CASSQDERGNYNEQFF. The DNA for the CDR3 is TGTGCCAGCAGCCAAGATGAGAGGGGGAATTACAATGAGCAGTTCTTC.

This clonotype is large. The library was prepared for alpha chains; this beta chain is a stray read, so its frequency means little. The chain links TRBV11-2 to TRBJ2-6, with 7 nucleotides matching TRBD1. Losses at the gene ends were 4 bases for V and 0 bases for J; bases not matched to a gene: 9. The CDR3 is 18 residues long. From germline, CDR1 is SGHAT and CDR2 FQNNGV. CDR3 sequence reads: CASSYYRGPASGANVLTF. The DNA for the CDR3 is TGTGCCAGCAGCTACTACAGGGGCCCCGCCTCTGGGGCCAACGTCCTGACTTTC.

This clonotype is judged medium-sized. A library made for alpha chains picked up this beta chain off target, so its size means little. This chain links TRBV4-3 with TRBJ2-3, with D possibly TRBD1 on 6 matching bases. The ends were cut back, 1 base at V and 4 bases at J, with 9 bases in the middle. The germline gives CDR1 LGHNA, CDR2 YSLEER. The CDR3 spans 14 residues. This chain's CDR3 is CASSQVSGADTQYF. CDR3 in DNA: TGCGCCAGCAGCCAAGTTTCAGGGGCAGATACGCAGTATTTT.

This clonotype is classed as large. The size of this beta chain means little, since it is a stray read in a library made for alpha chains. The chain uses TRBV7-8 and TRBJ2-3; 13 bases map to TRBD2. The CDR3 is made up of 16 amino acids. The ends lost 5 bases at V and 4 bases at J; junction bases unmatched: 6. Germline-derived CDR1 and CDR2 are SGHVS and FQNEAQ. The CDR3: CASSLRLAGGADTQYF. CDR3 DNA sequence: TGTGCCAGCAGCCTAAGACTAGCGGGGGGTGCAGATACGCAGTATTTT.

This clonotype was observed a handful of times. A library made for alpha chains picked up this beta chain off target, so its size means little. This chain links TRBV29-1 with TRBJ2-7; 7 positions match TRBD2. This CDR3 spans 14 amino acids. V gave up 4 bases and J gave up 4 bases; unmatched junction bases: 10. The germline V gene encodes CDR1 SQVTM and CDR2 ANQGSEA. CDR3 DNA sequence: TGCAGCGTTGTCGGGGGGAGTTTCCCGTACGAGCAGTACTTC. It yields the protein CSVVGGSFPYEQYF.

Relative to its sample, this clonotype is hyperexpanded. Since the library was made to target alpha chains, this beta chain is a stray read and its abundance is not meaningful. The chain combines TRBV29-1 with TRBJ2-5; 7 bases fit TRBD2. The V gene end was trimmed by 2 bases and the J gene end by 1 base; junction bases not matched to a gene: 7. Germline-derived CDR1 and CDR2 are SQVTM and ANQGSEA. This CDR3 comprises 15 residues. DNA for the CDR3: TGCAGCGTTGAAAAGGAGCGGGACCTCCAAGAGACCCAGTACTTC. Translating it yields CSVEKERDLQETQYF.